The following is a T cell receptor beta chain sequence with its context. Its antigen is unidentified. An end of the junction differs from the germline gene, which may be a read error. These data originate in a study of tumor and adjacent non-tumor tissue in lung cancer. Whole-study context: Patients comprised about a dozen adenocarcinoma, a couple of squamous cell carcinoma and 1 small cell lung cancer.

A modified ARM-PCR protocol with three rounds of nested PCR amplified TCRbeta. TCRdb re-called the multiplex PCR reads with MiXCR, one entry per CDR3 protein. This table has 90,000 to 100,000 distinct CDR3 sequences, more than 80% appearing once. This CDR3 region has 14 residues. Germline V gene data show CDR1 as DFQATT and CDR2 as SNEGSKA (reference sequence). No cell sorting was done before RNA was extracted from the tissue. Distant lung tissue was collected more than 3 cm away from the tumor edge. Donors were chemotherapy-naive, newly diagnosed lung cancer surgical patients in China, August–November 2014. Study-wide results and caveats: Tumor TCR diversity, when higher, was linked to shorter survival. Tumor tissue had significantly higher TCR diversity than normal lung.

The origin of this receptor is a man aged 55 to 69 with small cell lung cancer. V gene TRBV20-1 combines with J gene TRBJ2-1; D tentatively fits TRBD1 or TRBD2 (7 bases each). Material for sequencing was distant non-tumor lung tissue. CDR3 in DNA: TGCAGTGCCGGGGGGAGGACAGGCTACAATGGGCAGTTCTTC. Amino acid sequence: CSAGGRTGYNGQFF.